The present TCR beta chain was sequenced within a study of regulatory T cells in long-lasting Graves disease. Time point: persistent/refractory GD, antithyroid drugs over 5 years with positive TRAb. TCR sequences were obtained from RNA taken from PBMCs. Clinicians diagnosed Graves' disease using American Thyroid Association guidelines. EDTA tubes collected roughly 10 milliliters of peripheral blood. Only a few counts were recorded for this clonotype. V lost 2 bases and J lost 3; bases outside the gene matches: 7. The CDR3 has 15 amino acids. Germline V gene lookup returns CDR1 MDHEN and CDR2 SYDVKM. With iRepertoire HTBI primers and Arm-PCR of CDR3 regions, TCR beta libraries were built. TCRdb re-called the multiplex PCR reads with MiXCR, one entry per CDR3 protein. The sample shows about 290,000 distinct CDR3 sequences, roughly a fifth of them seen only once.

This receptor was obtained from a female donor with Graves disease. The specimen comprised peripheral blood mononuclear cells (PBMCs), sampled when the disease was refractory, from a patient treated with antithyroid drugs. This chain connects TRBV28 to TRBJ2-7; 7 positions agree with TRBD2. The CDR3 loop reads CASSLDLLAGYEQYF. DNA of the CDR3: TGTGCCAGCAGTTTAGACCTATTAGCGGGCTACGAGCAGTACTTC. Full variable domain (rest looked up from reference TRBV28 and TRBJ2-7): DVKVTQSSRYLVKRTGEKVFLECVQDMDHENMFWYRQDPGLGLRLIYFSYDVKMKEKGDIPEGYSVSREKKERFSLILESASTNQTSMYLCASSLDLLAGYEQYFGPGTRLTVT.